These 3 T cell receptor beta chains were all obtained from the same sample, sequenced in a study of cytomegalovirus exposure and HLA in healthy donors. Researchers ran the PCR with 60 Vbeta and 13 Jbeta primers. Using immunoSEQ multiplex PCR, the repertoire was profiled, and TCRdb retains in-frame clones only, with some absent. The top ten clones hold around 7% of a sample with 77,000 or so clones, 70% to 85% of them seen once. The sample taken for sequencing was PBMCs. The receptors derive from a woman aged 40-49 years in good health and CMV-seronegative.

The rearrangement joins TRBV7-5 to TRBJ1-1. TRBV7-5 is termed a pseudogene. This CDR3 has 10 amino acids. CDR3 loop: CAVRNTEAFF. The CDR3 DNA reads TGTGCCGTTCGGAACACTGAAGCTTTCTTT.

This clone was found a few times. The chain uses TRBV28 and TRBJ1-1, with 7 nucleotides matching TRBD1. This CDR3 has 16 amino acids. V was clipped by 8 bases and J by 1 base; unmatched bases: 13. The germline V gene has CDR1 MDHEN and CDR2 SYDVKM. The CDR3 DNA is TGTGCCAGCCGACAAGCTTGGACAGGCAAGAACACTGAAGCTTTCTTT. Translated, it gives CASRQAWTGKNTEAFF.

This clone has only one observation. The chain carries TRBV5-8 and TRBJ2-2; 9 bases line up with TRBD2. J lost 3 bases, V lost 7 bases, and 10 bases had no gene match. This CDR3 contains 16 residues. Germline loops: CDR1 SGHTS, CDR2 YDEGEE. CDR3 sequence: CASSYSGRRDTGELFF. The CDR3 region has the DNA TGTGCCAGCTCTTATAGCGGGAGAAGGGACACCGGGGAGCTGTTTTTT.